This T cell receptor beta chain was found in a study of T cell repertoires in cytomegalovirus infection. Germline loops: CDR1 MNHEY, CDR2 SVGEGT. The CDR3 length is 16 residues. V gave up 4 bases and J gave up 3 bases, with 16 bases separating them. This clonotype showed up just a few times. One entry per CDR3 protein results from TCRdb running MiXCR on the reads. The sample lists under 350,000 distinct CDR3 sequences, 8% to 9.5% occurring once. This clonotype was sampled from a human donor in good health (CMV status not recorded). Some clones in this sample may be carry-over from other donors' samples. V is TRBV6-2 or TRBV6-3 and J is TRBJ1-3, with D possibly matching TRBD1 (5 bases). Sequencing was carried out using PBMCs. In DNA, the CDR3 is TGTGCCAGCAGTTCCCAGGTCGGGACGGATGGAAACACCATATATTTT. This codes for CASSSQVGTDGNTIYF.